The clone carrying this T cell receptor (beta chain) has more than one count but fewer than ten. This record comes from a study of cytomegalovirus exposure and HLA in healthy donors. The CDR3 runs 16 residues. V lost 4 bases, J lost 0 bases, and 15 bases lay in between. The germline CDR1 and CDR2 sequences are SGHRS and YFSETQ. The PCR made use of 60 Vbeta and 13 Jbeta primers. The table came from immunoSEQ multiplex PCR; TCRdb's copy has only in-frame clones and leaves some out. The table records about 120,000 clones, about 8.6% of them present only once. This clonotype was obtained from a woman between 40 and 55 years old in good health and CMV-seropositive. The source material was PBMCs. J is TRBJ2-3 and V is TRBV5-1; perhaps TRBD1 as D (7 bases). The CDR3 DNA is TGCGCCAGCAGCCACTCGACAGGGACTAGCACAGATACGCAGTATTTT. This gives the protein CASSHSTGTSTDTQYF. Full variable domain (outside the CDR3, taken from reference TRBV5-1 and TRBJ2-3): KAGVTQTPRYLIKTRGQQVTLSCSPISGHRSVSWYQQTPGQGLQFLFEYFSETQRNKGNFPGRFSGRQFSNSRSEMNVSTLELGDSALYLCASSHSTGTSTDTQYFGPGTRLTVL.